This T cell receptor beta chain is drawn from a study of blood T cell repertoires in COVID-19. Whole-study context: Donors in the United States, Italy and Spain gave samples during acute or convalescent COVID-19. PBMCs, B-cell-depleted T cells, or T cells provided the cDNA or gDNA that made up the material.

Participants' own reports of clinical history determined their cohort assignment. This CDR3 has 14 amino acids. V was trimmed by 0 bases and J by 6 bases, leaving 13 bases between them. Germline CDR1 and CDR2: SGHRS and YFSETQ. Authors' methods: For nucleated cells, counts were estimated from reference gene primer amplification. Libraries were prepared by immunoSEQ multiplex PCR; TCRdb keeps only in-frame clonotypes and omits some of them. V, J and clone size are taken as reported in that table, and D and trimming were inferred from the DNA itself. Seen here are tens of thousands of clones, roughly 80% observed once, and the top ten hold approximately 4%.

This chain joins TRBV5-1 and TRBJ2-7; D is perhaps TRBD2 (6 bases). The receptor was derived from a woman in her thirties or forties with acute COVID-19. The sequencing sample was made of PBMCs or T cells enriched from blood (not recorded which). CDR3 in DNA: TGCGCCAGCAGCTTGGGACTAGGCGTTGGCGAGCAGTACTTC. It specifies CASSLGLGVGEQYF. Filled out from reference TRBV5-1 and TRBJ2-7, the complete variable domain reads KAGVTQTPRYLIKTRGQQVTLSCSPISGHRSVSWYQQTPGQGLQFLFEYFSETQRNKGNFPGRFSGRQFSNSRSEMNVSTLELGDSALYLCASSLGLGVGEQYFGPGTRLTVT.